These T cell receptor beta chains were read from a single sample in a study of blood T cell repertoires in COVID-19. The data were produced by immunoSEQ multiplex PCR, yet TCRdb's version contains in-frame clones alone and is incomplete. The sample yields 500,000 to 600,000 clones, approximately 88% seen once. Source material: peripheral blood. The receptors were gathered from a woman between 45 and 65 years old with COVID-19, enrolled during active disease. CDR3s include the opening cysteine and the closing phenylalanine or tryptophan. The D gene is left open where the match is weak. The listing skips clone size in some rows; elsewhere it reads once, few, many or a size class.

TRBV5-1	-	TRBD1	TRBJ2-7	TGCGCCAGCAGCCCGGACACAGGGGATAGGACCTACGAGCAGTACTTC	CASSPDTGDRTYEQYF
TRBV4-2	-	TRBD2	TRBJ2-7	TGTGCCAGCAGCCAAGTTAGACTAGCGGGGGAAACCTACGAGCAGTACTTC	CASSQVRLAGETYEQYF
TRBV6-5	-	TRBD1	TRBJ1-2	TGTGCCAGCAGCGGGGGACAGATCTATGGCTACACCTTC	CASSGGQIYGYTF
TRBV19	once	-	TRBJ1-2	TGTGCCAGTAGTATGGAGGGTGGCTACACCTTC	CASSMEGGYTF
TRBV6-5	-	TRBD1	TRBJ1-6	TGTGCCAGCAGTCCCTGGACAGGGTATAGATCACCCCTCCACTTT	CASSPWTGYRSPLHF
TRBV27	-	-	TRBJ2-7	TGTGCCAGCAGCCCCCGACCAGGGGCCTACGAGCAGTACTTC	CASSPRPGAYEQYF
TRBV3-1/TRBV3-2	-	-	TRBJ2-7	TGTGCCAGCAGCCAAGTAGCCACGTCCTACGAGCAGTACTTC	CASSQVATSYEQYF
TRBV29-1	-	TRBD1	TRBJ1-1	TGCAGCGTGTGGGACAGATCCTCAGGGACTGAAGCTTTCTTT	CSVWDRSSGTEAFF
TRBV7-9	-	-	TRBJ2-3	TGTGCCAGCAGCGAGGGTAAAGATACGCAGTATTTT	CASSEGKDTQYF
TRBV28	-	-	TRBJ1-1	TGTGCCAGCAGTTTACCAGTGAACACTGAAGCTTTCTTT	CASSLPVNTEAFF
TRBV6-5	once	-	TRBJ2-1	TGTGCCAGCAGTTCGGACAGCCGGAAGAGGAATGAGCAGTTCTTC	CASSSDSRKRNEQFF
TRBV4-1	once	TRBD2	TRBJ2-7	TGCGCCAGCAGCCAAGCTCTGGGACTAGACTACCGCGAGCAGTACTTC	CASSQALGLDYREQYF
TRBV7-6	-	-	TRBJ1-2	TGTGCCAGCAGCTCCCCGAAGGGGGGGAAGGAGGGAGATGGCTACACCTTC	CASSSPKGGKEGDGYTF
TRBV2	few	-	TRBJ1-1	TGTGCCAGCACTGCAGGACAGATGAACACTGAAGCTTTCTTT	CASTAGQMNTEAFF
TRBV5-1	-	-	TRBJ1-6	TGCGCCAGCACCGGAGGGAGTGCGGATTCACCCCTCCACTTT	CASTGGSADSPLHF
TRBV9	once	TRBD2	TRBJ2-3	TGTGCCAGCAGCGTAGGCAGCGGGACGGATACGCAGTATTTT	CASSVGSGTDTQYF
TRBV27	-	-	TRBJ1-1	TGTGCCAGCTCCAGACAGGTGGACGGGAACACTGAAGCTTTCTTT	CASSRQVDGNTEAFF
TRBV6-1	-	TRBD1	TRBJ1-1	TGTGCCAGCAGTGACCCGGACAGGGGAGGGAACACTGAAGCTTTCTTT	CASSDPDRGGNTEAFF
TRBV16	-	-	TRBJ1-5	TGTGCCAGCAGCCAAGGGACACTTAGCAATCAGCCCCAGCATTTT	CASSQGTLSNQPQHF
TRBV3-1/TRBV3-2	few	-	TRBJ1-1	TGTGCCAGCAGCCAAGGGGCAGAGATGGGCACTGAAGCTTTCTTT	CASSQGAEMGTEAFF
TRBV4-1	-	-	TRBJ2-3	TGCGCCAGCAGCCAAGGGAAGAACAGGGACACAGATACGCAGTATTTT	CASSQGKNRDTDTQYF
TRBV7-2	-	-	TRBJ1-5	TGTGCCAGCAGCTTAGAGGGAGGGGGTACTGGTATCGGCAATCAGCCCCAGCATTTT	CASSLEGGGTGIGNQPQHF
TRBV30	-	-	TRBJ1-3	TGTGCCTGGAGTGTAAGGGGGAGCTCTGGAAACACCATATATTTT	CAWSVRGSSGNTIYF
TRBV10-3	-	-	TRBJ1-3	TGTGCCATCAGGCGATCCGGGTCCCATGACACCATATATTTT	CAIRRSGSHDTIYF
TRBV2	-	-	TRBJ2-4	TGTGCCAGCAGGAAGGAGCTAGCCAAAAACATTCAGTACTTC	CASRKELAKNIQYF
TRBV6-5	-	-	TRBJ1-2	TGTGCCACCCGGGACTCCGCTAACTATGGCTACACCTTC	CATRDSANYGYTF
TRBV19	-	TRBD1	TRBJ1-2	TGTGCCAGTAGCCAAGACCCCCGGACAGGGAACTATGGCTACACCTTC	CASSQDPRTGNYGYTF
TRBV6-5	-	-	TRBJ1-2	TGTGCCAGCAGTTACTCCTATCAGGGTAGCGGCTACACCTTC	CASSYSYQGSGYTF
TRBV6-4	-	-	TRBJ2-1	TGTGCCAGCCCCCTGACGCCTAGCTCCTACAATGAGCAGTTCTTC	CASPLTPSSYNEQFF
TRBV4-1	-	-	TRBJ1-5	TGCGCCAGCAGCCAAGTGAGGGGACTAGAGCCCCAGCATTTT	CASSQVRGLEPQHF
TRBV7-2	-	-	TRBJ1-5	TGTGCCAGCAGCTCGTGGGCGAATAGCAATCAGCCCCAGCATTTT	CASSSWANSNQPQHF
TRBV20-1	once	-	TRBJ1-4	TGCAGTGCTAGTGGGAGCTCCAATGAAAAACTGTTTTTT	CSASGSSNEKLFF
TRBV11-2	-	-	TRBJ2-1	TGTGCCAGCAGCTCCTACAGGGCAAGCTCCTACAATGAGCAGTTCTTC	CASSSYRASSYNEQFF
TRBV30	-	-	TRBJ1-2	TGTGCCTGGAGTACAGGGCCGGGTGGCTACACCTTC	CAWSTGPGGYTF
TRBV30	-	-	TRBJ2-1	TGTGCCTGGAGTCGGACGCGGGCCCAAGGAAGCGAGCAGTTCTTC	CAWSRTRAQGSEQFF
TRBV27	-	TRBD2	TRBJ2-1	TGTGCCAGCAGTTTTGCGGGGCGGGGGAATGAGCAGTTCTTC	CASSFAGRGNEQFF
TRBV19	-	-	TRBJ1-1	TGTGCCAGTAGTGTACAGCTGAACACTGAAGCTTTCTTT	CASSVQLNTEAFF
TRBV19	once	-	TRBJ1-2	TGTGCCAGTAGTCCGGGACTGGGAAACTATGGCTACACCTTC	CASSPGLGNYGYTF
TRBV5-1	-	-	TRBJ2-1	TGCGCCAGCAGCTTGGGCACAGGGTTTGATGAGCAGTTCTTC	CASSLGTGFDEQFF
TRBV3-1/TRBV3-2	-	TRBD1	TRBJ1-2	TGTGCCAGCAGCCATAATGCTAGAGGGGGCGCGAGTGGCTACACCTTC	CASSHNARGGASGYTF
TRBV11-2	once	TRBD1	TRBJ1-4	TGTGCCAGCAGCTTTGGTAGGGGGCAGGAAAAACTGTTTTTT	CASSFGRGQEKLFF
TRBV28	-	-	TRBJ2-7	TGTGCCAGCAGTTCCCCCAACCCTCAGGGGCCCTACGAGCAGTACTTC	CASSSPNPQGPYEQYF
TRBV19	-	-	TRBJ1-2	TGTGCCAGTAGTATAGACGGGAGAAGGAGCTATGGCTACACCTTC	CASSIDGRRSYGYTF
TRBV5-1	-	TRBD1	TRBJ2-7	TGCGCCAGCAGCGCACGGGACAGTTTCTACGAGCAGTACTTC	CASSARDSFYEQYF
TRBV9	-	-	TRBJ2-1	TGTGCCAGCAGCGTAGATCCAGGTAGGACTAAGGGCTCCTACAATGAGCAGTTCTTC	CASSVDPGRTKGSYNEQFF
TRBV10-3	few	TRBD2	TRBJ2-1	TGTGCCATCAGCCTAGCGGGGGGGCACAATGAGCAGTTCTTC	CAISLAGGHNEQFF
TRBV27	-	TRBD1	TRBJ2-6	TGTGCCAGCAGTCCCTTCAGCTGGGACAGCGTAGACTCTGGGGCCAACGTCCTGACTTTC	CASSPFSWDSVDSGANVLTF
TRBV2	-	-	TRBJ1-4	TGTGCCAGCAGTGACTCGGGTGTGGAAAAACTGTTTTTT	CASSDSGVEKLFF
TRBV3-1/TRBV3-2	-	-	TRBJ1-1	TGTGCCAGCAGCCAGCCGTCAGGGATGCGGAACACTGAAGCTTTCTTT	CASSQPSGMRNTEAFF
TRBV29-1	-	-	TRBJ1-3	TGCAGCGTTGAAGATCTGAGGAACTCTGGAAACACCATATATTTT	CSVEDLRNSGNTIYF
TRBV5-1	-	TRBD2	TRBJ2-5	TGCGCCAGCGGGACTAGAGAAGAGACCCAGTACTTC	CASGTREETQYF
TRBV6-5	-	TRBD1	TRBJ1-2	TGTGCCAGCAGCCGGACAGGGGAAGGCTACACCTTC	CASSRTGEGYTF
TRBV5-5	-	TRBD1	TRBJ1-5	TGTGCCAGCAGCTTGGGGACAGGGAGCAATCAGCCCCAGCATTTT	CASSLGTGSNQPQHF
TRBV30	-	TRBD1	TRBJ2-2	TGTGCCTGGACACCTCGACAGGGAGGGGAGCTGTTTTTT	CAWTPRQGGELFF
TRBV27	once	-	TRBJ2-3	TGTGCCAGCAGTTCCTACAGGGTTTTCAAAGATACGCAGTATTTT	CASSSYRVFKDTQYF
TRBV6-5	-	TRBD2	TRBJ2-1	TGTGCCAGCAGTCCGGAACCGGGACTAGCGAATGAGCAGTTCTTC	CASSPEPGLANEQFF
TRBV2	-	-	TRBJ1-1	TGTGCCAGCGGGAGAGGGATGGGCACTGAAGCTTTCTTT	CASGRGMGTEAFF